The rows below give T cell receptor beta chains drawn from one sample of a study of blood T cell repertoires in COVID-19. Clones were sequenced by immunoSEQ multiplex PCR, and TCRdb holds only the in-frame ones, with some missing. The table shows over 200,000 clones, with nearly 85% occurring only once. The sample consisted of peripheral blood. All receptors derive from a woman in her twenties or thirties with COVID-19, enrolled during active disease. The CDR3 runs from the conserved cysteine through the conserved F or W. D genes are given only for firm matches. The size field is filled for only some rows; it gives once, few, many or a size class.

J gene	D gene	clone size	V gene	CDR3 DNA	CDR3 protein
TRBJ2-5	NA	NA	TRBV10-3	TGTGCCATCAGTGAGTCGACTAGTTCTGAGACCCAGTACTTC	CAISESTSSETQYF
TRBJ2-1	TRBD2	NA	TRBV15	TGTGCCACCAGCAGAGATTTTAGCGGGAGGTCCTACAATGAGCAGTTCTTC	CATSRDFSGRSYNEQFF
TRBJ2-1	NA	once	TRBV3-1/TRBV3-2	TGTGCCAGCAGCCTTGAGCATGAGCAGTTCTTC	CASSLEHEQFF
TRBJ1-2	TRBD1	NA	TRBV5-5	TGTGCCAGCAGCGTGGGACAGATTGGGAATGGCTACACCTTC	CASSVGQIGNGYTF
TRBJ2-3	NA	NA	TRBV4-1	TGCGCCAGCAGCCTCCTTGGAGGGAGAGAGACAGATACGCAGTATTTT	CASSLLGGRETDTQYF
TRBJ2-5	NA	NA	TRBV28	TGTGCCAGCAGTCGGTCGGTCCGAGCGGGTGGGGGAGAGACCCAGTACTTC	CASSRSVRAGGGETQYF
TRBJ2-7	TRBD1	NA	TRBV7-9	TGTGCCAGCAGCGCAAAGACAGGGGGCATTTACGAGCAGTACTTC	CASSAKTGGIYEQYF
TRBJ2-1	TRBD2	few	TRBV7-3	TGTGCCAGCAGCTTAAGCGGGAGGCTCAATGAGCAGTTCTTC	CASSLSGRLNEQFF
TRBJ2-7	TRBD2	NA	TRBV7-9	TGTGCCAGCAGCCGCAGCGGGGGCCTCGACGAGCAGTACTTC	CASSRSGGLDEQYF
TRBJ1-2	NA	NA	TRBV7-9	TGTGCCAGCAGCTTAGGCCAGGGCCCCGAGGGCTACACCTTC	CASSLGQGPEGYTF
TRBJ1-2	NA	few	TRBV9	TGTGCCAGCAGCGTAGAGGGGCGGCAGGCGTCCGGCTACACCTTC	CASSVEGRQASGYTF
TRBJ1-1	NA	NA	TRBV19	TGTGCCAGTAGTATCACCTTTGGGGCAGGGGCCAGGGCTTTCTTT	CASSITFGAGARAFF
TRBJ2-2	NA	NA	TRBV4-1	TGCGCCAGCAGCCGGGGACATACCGGGGAGCTGTTTTTT	CASSRGHTGELFF
TRBJ1-1	NA	NA	TRBV29-1	TGCAGCGTTGAGGAGGGACGCACTGAAGCTTTCTTT	CSVEEGRTEAFF
TRBJ1-5	TRBD1	few	TRBV18	TGTGCCAGCTCCCCCGGACAGGGTATAGGGCAGCCCCAGCATTTT	CASSPGQGIGQPQHF
TRBJ1-2	NA	NA	TRBV7-9	TGTGCCAGCAGCGGGGGGGAGGCCTATGGCTACACCTTC	CASSGGEAYGYTF
TRBJ2-1	TRBD2	NA	TRBV11-2	TGTGCCAGCAGCTTAACCGCCCCCGGGGGGGGTTACAATGAGCAGTTCTTC	CASSLTAPGGGYNEQFF
TRBJ2-1	NA	NA	TRBV21-1	TGTGCCAGCCCCGGGACTAGCGGGGGCGCGTGCGGTTACAATGAGCAGTTCTTC	CASPGTSGGACGYNEQFF
TRBJ2-1	TRBD1	NA	TRBV29-1	TGCAGCGTTTGGACAGGGGACGTTGCCTACAATGAGCAGTTCTTC	CSVWTGDVAYNEQFF
TRBJ1-2	NA	NA	TRBV27	TGTGCCAGCAGTTTAGTATCATCACTCCCCTATGGCTACACCTTC	CASSLVSSLPYGYTF
TRBJ2-1	TRBD2	once	TRBV29-1	TGCAGCGTTGATGGGGCTAGCGGGAGTTACAATGAGCAGTTCTTC	CSVDGASGSYNEQFF
TRBJ1-1	NA	NA	TRBV27	TGTGCAGCCGGTGAGAGGGAGAACACTGAAGCTTTCTTT	CAAGERENTEAFF
TRBJ1-2	NA	NA	TRBV6-5	TGTGCCAGCAACACTGGAATGGAGGTGCGCAACACCTTC	CASNTGMEVRNTF
TRBJ1-4	NA	NA	TRBV4-3	NA	CASSQVRARDEKLFF
TRBJ1-1	NA	NA	TRBV7-6	TGTGCCAGCAGCTTAGAGGCGGGCGCGAACACTGAAGCTTTCTTT	CASSLEAGANTEAFF
TRBJ2-1	TRBD2	NA	TRBV19	TGTGCCAGTAGGGCCCTAGCGGGAGATATCTACAATGAGCAGTTCTTC	CASRALAGDIYNEQFF
TRBJ1-1	TRBD1	NA	TRBV23-1	TGCGCCAGCAGTCAATCGGACAGGGGGCACACTGAAGCTTTCTTT	CASSQSDRGHTEAFF
TRBJ2-2	NA	NA	TRBV18	TGTGCCAGCTCACCCCCCAGTATCGTTGGCGGGGAGCTGTTTTTT	CASSPPSIVGGELFF
TRBJ2-1	TRBD2	few	TRBV9	TGTGCCAGCAGCGACGGAGCGGGGATCGACAATGAGCAGTTCTTC	CASSDGAGIDNEQFF
TRBJ1-4	NA	NA	TRBV2	TGTGCCAGCAGTGAAGGGCGGGCTAATGAAAAACTGTTTTTT	CASSEGRANEKLFF
TRBJ2-5	NA	NA	TRBV15	TGTGCCACCAGCAGAGATAGGGGGAAGGAGACCCAGTACTTC	CATSRDRGKETQYF
TRBJ2-1	NA	NA	TRBV30	TGTGCCTGGAGTAAAGTAGCTTCCTTCTCCTACAATGAGCAGTTCTTC	CAWSKVASFSYNEQFF
TRBJ2-1	TRBD2	NA	TRBV9	TGTGCCAGCAGCGTCTTAGCGGGCGGGTACAATGAGCAGTTCTTC	CASSVLAGGYNEQFF
TRBJ2-2	NA	few	TRBV6-2/TRBV6-3	TGTGCCAGCAGTTACTCGAAATTTCGGCAGGGAAACACCGGGGAGCTGTTTTTT	CASSYSKFRQGNTGELFF
TRBJ2-5	TRBD1	NA	TRBV19	TGTGCCAGTCGTGAAGGACAGGTCCAAGAGACCCAGTACTTC	CASREGQVQETQYF
TRBJ1-6	TRBD1	NA	TRBV14	TGTGCCAGCAGCCGAACCGGGACAGCGAATTCACCCCTCCACTTT	CASSRTGTANSPLHF
TRBJ2-1	TRBD2	NA	TRBV29-1	TGCAGCGGTGGACTAGCGGGGTTACAGTTCTTC	CSGGLAGLQFF
TRBJ2-1	TRBD1	NA	TRBV6-4	TGTGCCAGCAGTGAAGAGACAGGGGGCTACAATGAGCAGTTCTTC	CASSEETGGYNEQFF
TRBJ2-2	TRBD2	few	TRBV6-2/TRBV6-3	TGTGCCAGCAGCGACGGACTAGCGGGAGGAAACACCGGGGAGCTGTTTTTT	CASSDGLAGGNTGELFF
TRBJ1-2	TRBD1	NA	TRBV7-2	TGTGCCAGCAGCGAAGGACAGGGTAACCTCTATGGCTACACCTTC	CASSEGQGNLYGYTF